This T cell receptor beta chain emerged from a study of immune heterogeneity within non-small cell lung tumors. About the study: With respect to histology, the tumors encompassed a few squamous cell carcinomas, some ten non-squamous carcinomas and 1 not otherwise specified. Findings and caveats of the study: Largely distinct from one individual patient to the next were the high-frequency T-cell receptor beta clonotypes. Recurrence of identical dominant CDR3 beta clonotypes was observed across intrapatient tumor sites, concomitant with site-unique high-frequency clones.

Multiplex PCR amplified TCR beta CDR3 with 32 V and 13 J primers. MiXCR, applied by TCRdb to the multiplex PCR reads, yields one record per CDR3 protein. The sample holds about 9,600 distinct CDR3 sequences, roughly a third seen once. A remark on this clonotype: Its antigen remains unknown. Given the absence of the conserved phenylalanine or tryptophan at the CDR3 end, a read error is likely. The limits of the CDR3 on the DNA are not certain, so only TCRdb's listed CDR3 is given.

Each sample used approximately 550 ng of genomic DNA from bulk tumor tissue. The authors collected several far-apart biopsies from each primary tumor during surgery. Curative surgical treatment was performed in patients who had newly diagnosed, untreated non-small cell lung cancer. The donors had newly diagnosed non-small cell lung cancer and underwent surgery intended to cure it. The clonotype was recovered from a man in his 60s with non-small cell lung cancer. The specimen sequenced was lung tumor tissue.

CDR3 in amino acids: CASSVALAGGQEQYFGP. This chain joins TRBV9 and TRBJ2-3; the table's D call TRBD2 went unverified against the DNA. Germline loops: CDR1 SGDLS, CDR2 YYNGEE. Ends included, the CDR3 has 17 residues.